The subject of this entry is one T cell receptor (beta chain). This specimen belongs to a study of T-cell memory formation after mild COVID-19. TCRdb ran MiXCR on the 5' RACE reads and lists one entry per CDR3 protein. The sample gives 140,000 or so distinct CDR3 sequences, more than 13% of which show up once; less than 30% is in the top ten. The germline gives CDR1 SGHAT, CDR2 FQNNGV. This CDR3 is built from 13 residues. Trimming at V came to 3 bases and at J to 9 bases, leaving 5 bases not matched to a gene. The TCR sequence derives from an adult woman who had mild COVID-19 (a few samples of this study predate the infection). Cell type and time point are not known. Sample: PBMCs or a T cell subset sorted from them (not recorded which). This chain connects TRBV11-2 to TRBJ2-1; 7 bases match TRBD2. DNA of the CDR3: TGTGCCAGCAGCTTTGTTGGGAGGGGTGAGCAGTTCTTC. Its translation is CASSFVGRGEQFF.